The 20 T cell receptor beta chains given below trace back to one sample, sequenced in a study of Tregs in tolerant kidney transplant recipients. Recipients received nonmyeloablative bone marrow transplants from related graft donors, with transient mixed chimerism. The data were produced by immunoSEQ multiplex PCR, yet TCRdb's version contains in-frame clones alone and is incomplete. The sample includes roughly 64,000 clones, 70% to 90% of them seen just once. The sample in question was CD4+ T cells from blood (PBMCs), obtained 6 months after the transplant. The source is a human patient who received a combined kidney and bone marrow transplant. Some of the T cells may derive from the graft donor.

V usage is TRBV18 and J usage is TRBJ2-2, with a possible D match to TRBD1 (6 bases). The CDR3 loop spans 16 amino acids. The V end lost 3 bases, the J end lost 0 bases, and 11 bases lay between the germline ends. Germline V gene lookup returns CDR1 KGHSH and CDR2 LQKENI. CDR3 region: CASSPYRDANTGELFF. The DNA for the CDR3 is TGTGCCAGCTCACCTTACAGGGACGCGAACACCGGGGAGCTGTTTTTT.

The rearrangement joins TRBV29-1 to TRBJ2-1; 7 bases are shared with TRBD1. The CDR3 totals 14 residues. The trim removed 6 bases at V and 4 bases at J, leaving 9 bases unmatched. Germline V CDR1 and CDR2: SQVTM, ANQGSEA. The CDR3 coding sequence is TGCAGCGTCCCCCCCGGACAGGTATACAATGAGCAGTTCTTC. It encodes CSVPPGQVYNEQFF.

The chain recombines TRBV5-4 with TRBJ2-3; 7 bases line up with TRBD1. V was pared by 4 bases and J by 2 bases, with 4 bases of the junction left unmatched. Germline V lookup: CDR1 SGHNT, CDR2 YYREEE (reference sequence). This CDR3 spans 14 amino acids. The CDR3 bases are TGTGCCAGCAGCCCCGACAGGGCCACAGATACGCAGTATTTT. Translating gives CASSPDRATDTQYF.

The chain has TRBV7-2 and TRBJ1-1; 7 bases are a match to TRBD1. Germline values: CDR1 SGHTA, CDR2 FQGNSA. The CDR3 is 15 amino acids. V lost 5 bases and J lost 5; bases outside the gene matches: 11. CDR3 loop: CASSVPGQLGTEAFF. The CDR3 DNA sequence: TGTGCCAGCAGCGTCCCGGGACAGCTGGGAACTGAAGCTTTCTTT.

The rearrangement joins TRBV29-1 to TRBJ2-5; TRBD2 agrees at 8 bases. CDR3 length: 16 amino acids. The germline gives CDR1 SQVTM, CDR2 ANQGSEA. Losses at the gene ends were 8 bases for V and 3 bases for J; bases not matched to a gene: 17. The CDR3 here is CSLLLGSGGREETQYF. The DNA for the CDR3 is TGCAGCCTGTTGTTGGGGAGCGGGGGCCGGGAAGAGACCCAGTACTTC.

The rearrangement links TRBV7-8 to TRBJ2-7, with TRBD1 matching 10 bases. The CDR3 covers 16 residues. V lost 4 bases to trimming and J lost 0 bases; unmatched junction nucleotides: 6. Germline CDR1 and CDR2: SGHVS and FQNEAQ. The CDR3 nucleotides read TGTGCCAGCAGCTCCGTGGGACAGGGGTTCTCCTACGAGCAGTACTTC. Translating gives CASSSVGQGFSYEQYF.

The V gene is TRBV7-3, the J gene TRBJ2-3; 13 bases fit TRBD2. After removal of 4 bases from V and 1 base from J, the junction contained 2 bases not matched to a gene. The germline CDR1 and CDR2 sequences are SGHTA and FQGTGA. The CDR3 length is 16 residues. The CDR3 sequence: CASSSGLAGGTDTQYF. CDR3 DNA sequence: TGTGCCAGCAGCTCCGGACTAGCGGGGGGCACAGATACGCAGTATTTT.

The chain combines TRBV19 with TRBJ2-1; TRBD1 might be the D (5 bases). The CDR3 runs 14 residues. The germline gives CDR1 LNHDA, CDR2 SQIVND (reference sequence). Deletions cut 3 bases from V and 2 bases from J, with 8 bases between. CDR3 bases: TGTGCCAGTAGTATCCAGGGCACCTACAATGAGCAGTTCTTC. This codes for CASSIQGTYNEQFF.

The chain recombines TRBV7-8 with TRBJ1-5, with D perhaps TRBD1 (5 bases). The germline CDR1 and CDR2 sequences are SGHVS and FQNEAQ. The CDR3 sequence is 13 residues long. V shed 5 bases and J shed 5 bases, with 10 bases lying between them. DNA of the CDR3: TGTGCCAGCAGCCGGGGGTTGGATCAGCCCCAGCATTTT. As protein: CASSRGLDQPQHF.

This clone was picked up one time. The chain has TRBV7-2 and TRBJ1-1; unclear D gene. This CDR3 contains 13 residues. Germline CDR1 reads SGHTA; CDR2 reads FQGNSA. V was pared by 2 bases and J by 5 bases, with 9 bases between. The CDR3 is CASSLWASTEAFF. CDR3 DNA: TGTGCCAGCAGCTTATGGGCCTCGACTGAAGCTTTCTTT.

The CDR3 DNA sequence: TGTGCCAGCAGCTTACAATGGCCGAACACCGGGGAGCTGTTTTTT. Translating it yields CASSLQWPNTGELFF. The chain combines TRBV7-2 with TRBJ2-2; D remains ambiguous. V was pared by 2 bases and J by 0 bases, with 7 bases between. Per the germline V gene, CDR1 is SGHTA and CDR2 is FQGNSA. CDR3 length: 15 amino acids.

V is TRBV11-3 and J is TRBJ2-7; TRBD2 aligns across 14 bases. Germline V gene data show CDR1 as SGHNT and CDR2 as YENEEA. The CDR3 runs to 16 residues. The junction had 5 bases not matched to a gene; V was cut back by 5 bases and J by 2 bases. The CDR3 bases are TGTGCCAGCAGCCCGCGACTAGCGGGAGGGCCCTACGAGCAGTACTTC. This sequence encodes CASSPRLAGGPYEQYF.

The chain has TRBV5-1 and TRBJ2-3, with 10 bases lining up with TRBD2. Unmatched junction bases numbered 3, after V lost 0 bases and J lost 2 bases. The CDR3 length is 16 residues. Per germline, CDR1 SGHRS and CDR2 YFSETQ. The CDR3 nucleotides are TGCGCCAGCAGCTTGGTTACTAGCGGGAACACAGATACGCAGTATTTT. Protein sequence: CASSLVTSGNTDTQYF.

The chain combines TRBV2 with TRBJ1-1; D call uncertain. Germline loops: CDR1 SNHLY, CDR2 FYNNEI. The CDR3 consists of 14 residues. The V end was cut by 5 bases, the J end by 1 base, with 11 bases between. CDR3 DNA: TGTGCCAGCAGTAGAAGAGGGAGGAACACTGAAGCTTTCTTT. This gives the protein CASSRRGRNTEAFF. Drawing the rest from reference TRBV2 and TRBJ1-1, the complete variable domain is EPEVTQTPSHQVTQMGQEVILRCVPISNHLYFYWYRQILGQKVEFLVSFYNNEISEKSEIFDDQFSVERPDGSNFTLKIRSTKLEDSAMYFCASSRRGRNTEAFFGQGTRLTVV.

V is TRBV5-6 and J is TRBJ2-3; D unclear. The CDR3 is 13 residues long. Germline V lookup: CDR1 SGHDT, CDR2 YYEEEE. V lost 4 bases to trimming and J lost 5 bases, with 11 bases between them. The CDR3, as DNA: TGTGCCAGCAGCCCAAGACTGAAAGATACGCAGTATTTT. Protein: CASSPRLKDTQYF.

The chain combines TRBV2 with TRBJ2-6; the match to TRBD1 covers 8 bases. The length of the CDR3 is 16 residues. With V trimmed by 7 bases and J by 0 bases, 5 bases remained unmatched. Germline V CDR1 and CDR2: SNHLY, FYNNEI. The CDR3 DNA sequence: TGTGCCAGCAAATACAGGGGGAGCTCTGGGGCCAACGTCCTGACTTTC. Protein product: CASKYRGSSGANVLTF.

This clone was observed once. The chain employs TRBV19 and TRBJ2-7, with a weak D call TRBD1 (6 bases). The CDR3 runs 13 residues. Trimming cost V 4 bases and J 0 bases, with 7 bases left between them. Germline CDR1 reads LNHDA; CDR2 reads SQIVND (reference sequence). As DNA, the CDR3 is TGTGCCAGTAGTAGGACAGCCTCCTACGAGCAGTACTTC. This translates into CASSRTASYEQYF. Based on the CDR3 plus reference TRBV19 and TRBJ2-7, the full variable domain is DGGITQSPKYLFRKEGQNVTLSCEQNLNHDAMYWYRQDPGQGLRLIYYSQIVNDFQKGDIAEGYSVSREKKESFPLTVTSAQKNPTAFYLCASSRTASYEQYFGPGTRLTVT.

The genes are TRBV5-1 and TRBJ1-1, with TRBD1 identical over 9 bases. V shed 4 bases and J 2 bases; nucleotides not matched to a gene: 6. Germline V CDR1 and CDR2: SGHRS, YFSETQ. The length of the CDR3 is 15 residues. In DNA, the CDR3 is TGCGCCAGCAGCCGGTTGGACAGGGGAAACACTGAAGCTTTCTTT. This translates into CASSRLDRGNTEAFF.

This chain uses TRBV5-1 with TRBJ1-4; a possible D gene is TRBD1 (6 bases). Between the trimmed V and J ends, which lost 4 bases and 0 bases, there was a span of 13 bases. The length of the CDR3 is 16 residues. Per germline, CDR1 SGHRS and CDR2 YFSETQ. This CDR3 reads CASSHGTPATNEKLFF. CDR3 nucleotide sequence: TGCGCCAGCAGCCACGGGACACCGGCAACTAATGAAAAACTGTTTTTT. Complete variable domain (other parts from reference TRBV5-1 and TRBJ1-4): KAGVTQTPRYLIKTRGQQVTLSCSPISGHRSVSWYQQTPGQGLQFLFEYFSETQRNKGNFPGRFSGRQFSNSRSEMNVSTLELGDSALYLCASSHGTPATNEKLFFGSGTQLSVL.

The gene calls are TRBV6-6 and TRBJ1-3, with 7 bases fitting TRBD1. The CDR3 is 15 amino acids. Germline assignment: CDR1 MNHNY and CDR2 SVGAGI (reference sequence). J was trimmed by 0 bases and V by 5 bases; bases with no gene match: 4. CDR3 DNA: TGTGCCAGCAGTCGGACAGGCCCCTCTGGAAACACCATATATTTT. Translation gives CASSRTGPSGNTIYF.